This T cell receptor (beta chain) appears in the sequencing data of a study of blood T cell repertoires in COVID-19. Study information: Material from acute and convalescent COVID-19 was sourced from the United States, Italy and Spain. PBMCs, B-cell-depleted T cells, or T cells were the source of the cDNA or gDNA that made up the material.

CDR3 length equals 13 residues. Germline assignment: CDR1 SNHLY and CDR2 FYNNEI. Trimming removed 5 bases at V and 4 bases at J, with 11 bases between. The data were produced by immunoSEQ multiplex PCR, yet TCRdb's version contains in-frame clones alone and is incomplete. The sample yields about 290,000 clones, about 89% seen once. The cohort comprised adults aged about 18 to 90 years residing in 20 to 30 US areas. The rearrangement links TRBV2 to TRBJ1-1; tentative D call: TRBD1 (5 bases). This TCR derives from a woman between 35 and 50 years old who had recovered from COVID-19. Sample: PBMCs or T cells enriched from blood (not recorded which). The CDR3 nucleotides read TGTGCCAGCAGTTTCATTCAGGGCACTGAAGCTTTCTTT. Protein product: CASSFIQGTEAFF. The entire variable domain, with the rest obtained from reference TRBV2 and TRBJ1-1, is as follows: EPEVTQTPSHQVTQMGQEVILRCVPISNHLYFYWYRQILGQKVEFLVSFYNNEISEKSEIFDDQFSVERPDGSNFTLKIRSTKLEDSAMYFCASSFIQGTEAFFGQGTRLTVV.